This T cell receptor (beta chain) was sequenced for a study of shared clonotypes between healthy human individuals. Overall study context: Each donor's CD8 memory used one plate, CD8 naive two, each CD4 subset three. Regarding the study as a whole: The study's rarefaction showed incomplete sorted-subset sequencing despite large depth.

As concerns this clone: Its target is unknown.

The donors were all Caucasian adults (living in Nashville, Tennessee). Division of CD4+ cells produced a CD45RA+ naive subset and a CD45RA-negative memory subset. Profiling relied on immunoSEQ multiplex PCR, and the TCRdb table lists in-frame clones only, not all of them. Altogether about 2.4 million clones are present, roughly 92% being singletons, with the ten largest covering 0.13% to 0.15%. This CDR3 has 15 amino acids. CDR1 SNHLY and CDR2 FYNNEI come from the germline V gene. V gave up 1 base and J gave up 12 bases, with 19 bases separating them. This sequence originates from a man between 18 and 29 years old in good health. The chain links TRBV2 to TRBJ2-1, with D tentatively TRBD1 (8 bases). The sequencing sample was made of naive CD4+ T cells sorted from blood. The subset: CD45RA+ positively selected. The CDR3 loop reads CASSEDHRGGFPQFF. As DNA, the CDR3 is TGTGCCAGCAGTGAAGATCACAGGGGGGGGTTTCCGCAGTTCTTC. Variable domain in full (rest from reference TRBV2 and TRBJ2-1): EPEVTQTPSHQVTQMGQEVILRCVPISNHLYFYWYRQILGQKVEFLVSFYNNEISEKSEIFDDQFSVERPDGSNFTLKIRSTKLEDSAMYFCASSEDHRGGFPQFFGPGTRLTVL.